This is a list of T cell receptor beta chains from one sample in a study of blood T cells in healthy people across ages. TCRdb re-derived calls from the 5' RACE reads in MiXCR, one entry per CDR3 protein. The sample includes 550,000 to 700,000 distinct CDR3 sequences, approximately 30% of them seen just once. Sample: blood. These receptors all come from a woman aged 70-85 years in good health. CDR3s include the opening cysteine and the closing phenylalanine or tryptophan. D genes are given only for firm matches. Part of the rows lack a size; the others show once, few, many or a class for expanded clones.

- TRBJ1-3 TRBV6-2/TRBV6-3 few CASSYDRRLSGNTIYF TGTGCCAGCAGTTACGACAGGCGACTCTCTGGAAACACCATATATTTT
- TRBJ2-3 TRBV29-1 - CSVLSGTDTQYF TGCAGCGTTCTTTCGGGGACAGATACGCAGTATTTT
- TRBJ2-7 TRBV20-1 few CSASGTRFYEQYF TGCAGTGCTAGTGGTACGAGATTCTACGAGCAGTACTTC
TRBD1 TRBJ2-5 TRBV20-1 many CSADRGTETQYF TGCAGTGCAGACAGGGGCACAGAGACCCAGTACTTC
TRBD1 TRBJ2-7 TRBV5-1 - CASSLTGVRYEQYF TGCGCCAGCAGCTTGACAGGGGTTCGGTACGAGCAGTACTTC
- TRBJ2-1 TRBV12-3/TRBV12-4 few CASTSIGSLIVKGQFF TGTGCCAGCACCTCGATCGGCAGCTTAATCGTAAAGGGGCAGTTCTTC
- TRBJ1-2 TRBV11-2 - CASSLETGLYGYTF TGTGCCAGCAGCTTAGAAACGGGACTTTATGGCTACACCTTC
- TRBJ2-1 TRBV12-3/TRBV12-4 - CASILGVDSYNEQFF TGTGCCAGCATCTTGGGGGTAGACTCCTACAATGAGCAGTTCTTC
- TRBJ2-3 TRBV7-7 - CASSLATKDTQYF TGTGCTAGCAGCTTAGCCACTAAGGATACGCAGTATTTT
- TRBJ2-5 TRBV7-8 - CASSSGIAHETQYF TGTGCCAGCAGCTCCGGGATCGCCCACGAGACCCAGTACTTC
- TRBJ2-1 TRBV21-1 few CASSKFDHEQFF TGTGCCAGCAGCAAATTTGATCATGAGCAGTTCTTC
- TRBJ1-4 TRBV18 - CASSYNSGNEKLFF TGTGCCAGCTCATACAACAGCGGGAATGAAAAACTGTTTTTT
- TRBJ2-2 TRBV5-1 - CASSFGSADFTGELFF TGCGCCAGCAGCTTCGGATCGGCAGACTTCACCGGGGAGCTGTTTTTT
TRBD1 TRBJ2-7 TRBV2 - CAASDRGSFGQYF TGTGCCGCGAGTGACAGGGGGTCGTTTGGGCAGTACTTC
- TRBJ1-4 TRBV20-1 - CSARRALGSEKLFF TGCAGTGCTAGACGGGCCCTGGGGAGCGAAAAACTGTTTTTT
- TRBJ1-1 TRBV7-8 - CASSPSYTNTEAFF TGTGCCAGCAGCCCAAGCTACACGAACACTGAAGCTTTCTTT
- TRBJ1-1 TRBV5-1 few CASSKTGVGNTEAFF TGCGCCAGCAGTAAGACAGGTGTAGGAAACACTGAAGCTTTCTTT
- TRBJ2-7 TRBV6-2/TRBV6-3 once CASSSAGQGREQYF TGTGCCAGCAGTTCGGCCGGGCAGGGTCGCGAGCAGTACTTC
- TRBJ1-1 TRBV5-1 - CASSLEGDPMAAFF TGCGCCAGCAGCTTGGAGGGGGACCCCATGGCAGCTTTCTTT
TRBD2 TRBJ2-1 TRBV20-1 few CSARSRGIYNEQFF TGCAGTGCCCGATCGCGGGGGATCTACAATGAGCAGTTCTTC
- TRBJ2-5 TRBV20-1 - CSASRDATQETQYF TGCAGTGCAAGCCGGGACGCAACTCAAGAGACCCAGTACTTC
- TRBJ2-7 TRBV9 few CASSDERAYEQYF TGTGCCAGCAGCGATGAAAGGGCTTACGAGCAGTACTTC
TRBD1 TRBJ1-1 TRBV5-1 - CASGTGLMNTEAFF TGCGCCAGTGGGACAGGATTAATGAACACTGAAGCTTTCTTT
- TRBJ1-2 TRBV4-2 - CASSQVDRRENYGYTF TGTGCCAGCAGCCAGGTAGACAGGCGCGAAAACTATGGCTACACCTTC
TRBD1 TRBJ1-4 TRBV6-1 few CASNVDRGREKLFF TGTGCCAGCAATGTCGACAGGGGGCGAGAAAAACTGTTTTTT
TRBD2 TRBJ2-3 TRBV10-3 few CAISDSSGLNTQYF TGTGCCATCAGTGATTCTAGCGGACTAAATACGCAGTATTTT
TRBD2 TRBJ2-1 TRBV20-1 - CSARTAAGESYNEQFF TGCAGTGCTAGAACTGCGGCGGGGGAATCCTACAATGAGCAGTTCTTC
TRBD1 TRBJ1-2 TRBV5-4 - CASRPAQGFYGYTF TGTGCCAGCAGACCCGCACAGGGGTTTTATGGCTACACCTTC
- TRBJ1-5 TRBV6-1 - CASTQGSGQPQHF TGTGCCAGCACACAGGGTAGTGGTCAGCCCCAGCATTTT
- TRBJ2-7 TRBV20-1 - CSARVETGPYEQYF TGCAGTGCTAGAGTTGAAACAGGTCCCTACGAGCAGTACTTC
TRBD2 TRBJ2-5 TRBV20-1 few CSANRLAGGLQETQYF TGCAGTGCTAACAGACTAGCGGGGGGCCTCCAAGAGACCCAGTACTTC
TRBD1 TRBJ1-4 TRBV4-3 - CASSQPTGWGANEKLFF TGCGCCAGCAGCCAACCGACAGGGTGGGGAGCTAATGAAAAACTGTTTTTT
- TRBJ2-3 TRBV5-1 few CASSGTTGGTDTQYF TGCGCCAGCAGCGGGACGACAGGAGGCACAGATACGCAGTATTTT
- TRBJ2-7 TRBV7-2 few CASSLVGHYYEQYF TGTGCCAGCAGCTTAGTAGGACACTACTACGAGCAGTACTTC
TRBD1 TRBJ2-7 TRBV5-1 - CASSTTGTGKYEQYF TGCGCCAGCAGCACAACCGGGACAGGGAAGTACGAGCAGTACTTC
TRBD2 TRBJ2-4 TRBV2 - CARETSGGSWRAKNIQYF TGTGCCAGGGAGACTAGCGGGGGGTCCTGGAGGGCCAAAAACATTCAGTACTTC
- TRBJ1-1 TRBV6-6 - CASCYGTPNTEAFF TGTGCCAGCTGTTACGGGACACCAAACACTGAAGCTTTCTTT
TRBD2 TRBJ2-1 TRBV7-3 - CASSSTSGGVYEQFF TGTGCCAGCAGTTCGACTAGCGGGGGGGTCTATGAGCAGTTCTTC